One sample yielded the 3 T cell receptor beta chains listed below, sequenced in a study of blood T cell repertoires in COVID-19. The protocol was immunoSEQ multiplex PCR, while the TCRdb copy is restricted to in-frame clones and leaves out a portion. The sample shows about 260,000 clones, 70% to 90% of them seen only once. Sequenced material: peripheral blood. The source of these receptors is a young man with active or convalescent COVID-19.

The chain combines TRBV5-1 with TRBJ1-2; D gene ambiguous. Germline-derived CDR1 and CDR2 are SGHRS and YFSETQ. This CDR3 region has 13 residues. With 0 bases removed from V and 8 bases from J, the gap between germline ends came to 11 bases. CDR3 in DNA: TGCGCCAGCAGCTTGGCCGGAGGGCGGGGCTACACCTTC. It translates to CASSLAGGRGYTF.

This chain links TRBV19 with TRBJ2-7; possibly TRBD2 for D (6 bases). Per the germline V gene, CDR1 is LNHDA and CDR2 is SQIVND (reference sequence). This CDR3 region has 14 residues. Trimming removed 3 bases at V and 4 bases at J, with 13 bases between. In DNA, the CDR3 is TGTGCCAGTAGTATGGGGGGAGAGACTTACGAGCAGTACTTC. It codes for CASSMGGETYEQYF.

The genes are TRBV4-2 and TRBJ1-3; 7 positions match TRBD1. V was pared by 4 bases and J by 0 bases, with 9 bases of the junction left unmatched. Germline assignment: CDR1 LGHNA and CDR2 YNFKEQ. CDR3 length: 17 amino acids. CDR3 loop: CASSPNWGQHSGNTIYF. The CDR3 bases are TGTGCCAGCAGCCCCAACTGGGGACAGCACTCTGGAAACACCATATATTTT.